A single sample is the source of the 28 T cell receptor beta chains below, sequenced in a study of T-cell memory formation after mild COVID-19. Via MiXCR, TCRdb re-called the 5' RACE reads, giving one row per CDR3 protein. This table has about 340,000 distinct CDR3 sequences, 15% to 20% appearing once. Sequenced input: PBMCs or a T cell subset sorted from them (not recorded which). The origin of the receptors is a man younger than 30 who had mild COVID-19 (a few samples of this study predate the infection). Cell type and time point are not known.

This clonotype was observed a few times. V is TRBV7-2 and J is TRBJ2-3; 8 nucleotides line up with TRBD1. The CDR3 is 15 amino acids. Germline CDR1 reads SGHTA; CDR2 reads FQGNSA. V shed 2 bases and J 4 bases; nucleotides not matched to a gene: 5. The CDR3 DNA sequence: TGTGCCAGCAGCTTAAAGCCAGGGGGCCCAGATACGCAGTATTTT. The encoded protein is CASSLKPGGPDTQYF.

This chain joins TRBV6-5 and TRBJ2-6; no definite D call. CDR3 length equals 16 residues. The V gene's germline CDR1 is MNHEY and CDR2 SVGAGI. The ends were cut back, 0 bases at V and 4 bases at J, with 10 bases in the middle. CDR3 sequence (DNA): TGTGCCAGCAGTTACTCCTGGGTCACCGGGGCCAACGTCCTGACTTTC. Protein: CASSYSWVTGANVLTF.

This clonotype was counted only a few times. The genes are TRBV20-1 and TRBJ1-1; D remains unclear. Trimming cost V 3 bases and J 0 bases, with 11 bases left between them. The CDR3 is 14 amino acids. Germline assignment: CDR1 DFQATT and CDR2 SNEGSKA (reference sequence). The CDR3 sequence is CSASDNGLNTEAFF. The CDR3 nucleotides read TGCAGTGCTAGTGATAACGGACTGAACACTGAAGCTTTCTTT.

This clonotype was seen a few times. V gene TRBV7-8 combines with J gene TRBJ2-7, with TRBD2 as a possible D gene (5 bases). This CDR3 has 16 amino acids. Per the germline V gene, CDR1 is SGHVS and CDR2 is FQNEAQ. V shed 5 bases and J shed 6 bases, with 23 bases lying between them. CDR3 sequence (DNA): TGTGCCAGCAGCCAATACCACTCCAAGGGAGTGGTCGAGCAGTACGTC. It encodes CASSQYHSKGVVEQYV.

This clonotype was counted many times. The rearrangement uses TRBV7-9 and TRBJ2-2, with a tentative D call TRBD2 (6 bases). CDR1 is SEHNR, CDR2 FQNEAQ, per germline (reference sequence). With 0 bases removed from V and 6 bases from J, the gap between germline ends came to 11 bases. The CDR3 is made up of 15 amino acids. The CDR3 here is CASSLASGGPGELFF. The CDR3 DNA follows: TGTGCCAGCAGCTTAGCTAGCGGAGGACCCGGGGAGCTGTTTTTT.

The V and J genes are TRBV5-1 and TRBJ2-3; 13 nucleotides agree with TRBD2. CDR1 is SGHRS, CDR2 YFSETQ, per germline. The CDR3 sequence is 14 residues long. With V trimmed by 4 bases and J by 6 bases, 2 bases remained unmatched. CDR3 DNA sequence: TGCGCCAGCAGCGGGACTAGCGGGGCGGATACGCAGTATTTT. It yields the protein CASSGTSGADTQYF.

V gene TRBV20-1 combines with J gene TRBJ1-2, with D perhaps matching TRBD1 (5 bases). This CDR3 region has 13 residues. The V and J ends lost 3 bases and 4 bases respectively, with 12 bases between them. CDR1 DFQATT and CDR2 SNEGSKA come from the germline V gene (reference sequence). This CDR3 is CSARQRGGYGYTF. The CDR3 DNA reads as TGCAGTGCTAGGCAAAGGGGAGGCTATGGCTACACCTTC.

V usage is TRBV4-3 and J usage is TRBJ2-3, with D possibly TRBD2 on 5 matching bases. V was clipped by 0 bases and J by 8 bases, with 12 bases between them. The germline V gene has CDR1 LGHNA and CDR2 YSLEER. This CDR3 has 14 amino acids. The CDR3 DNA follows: TGCGCCAGCAGCCAAGATCCTGGACTCGGTACGCAGTATTTT. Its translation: CASSQDPGLGTQYF.

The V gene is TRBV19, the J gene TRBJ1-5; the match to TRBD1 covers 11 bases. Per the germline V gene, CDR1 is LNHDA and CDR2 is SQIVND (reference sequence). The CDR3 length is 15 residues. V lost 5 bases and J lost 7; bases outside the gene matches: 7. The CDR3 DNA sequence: TGTGCCAGTAGTGTCGGACAGGGGGCAAGGCAGCCCCAGCATTTT. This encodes CASSVGQGARQPQHF.

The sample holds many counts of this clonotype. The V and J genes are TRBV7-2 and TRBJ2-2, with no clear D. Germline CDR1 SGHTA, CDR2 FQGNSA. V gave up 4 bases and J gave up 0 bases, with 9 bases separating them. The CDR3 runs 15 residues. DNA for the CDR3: TGTGCCAGCAGCTGGACGCTTACGAACACCGGGGAGCTGTTTTTT. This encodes CASSWTLTNTGELFF.

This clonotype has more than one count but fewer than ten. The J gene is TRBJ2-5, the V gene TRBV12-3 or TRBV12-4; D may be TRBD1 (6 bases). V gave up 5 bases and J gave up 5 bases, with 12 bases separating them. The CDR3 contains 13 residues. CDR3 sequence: CASSPGEGETQYF. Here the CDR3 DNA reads TGTGCCAGCAGTCCAGGGGAAGGGGAGACCCAGTACTTC.

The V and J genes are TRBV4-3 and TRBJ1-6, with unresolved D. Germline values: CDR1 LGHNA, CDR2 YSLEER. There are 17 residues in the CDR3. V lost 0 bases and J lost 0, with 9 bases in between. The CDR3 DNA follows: TGCGCCAGCAGCCAAGAGCCTCCAGGCTCCTATAATTCACCCCTCCACTTT. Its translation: CASSQEPPGSYNSPLHF.

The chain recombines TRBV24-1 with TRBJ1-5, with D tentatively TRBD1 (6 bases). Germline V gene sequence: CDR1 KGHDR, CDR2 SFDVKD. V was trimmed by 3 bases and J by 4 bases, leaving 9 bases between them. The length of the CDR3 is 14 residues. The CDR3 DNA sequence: TGTGCCACCAGTGATCCCCAGGGGAATCAGCCCCAGCATTTT. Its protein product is CATSDPQGNQPQHF.

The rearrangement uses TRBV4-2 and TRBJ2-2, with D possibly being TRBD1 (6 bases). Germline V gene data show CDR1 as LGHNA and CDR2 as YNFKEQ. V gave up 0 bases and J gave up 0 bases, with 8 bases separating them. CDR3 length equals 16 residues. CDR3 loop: CASSQEGTTNTGELFF. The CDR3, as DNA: TGTGCCAGCAGCCAAGAGGGGACAACGAACACCGGGGAGCTGTTTTTT.

This CDR3 reads CATSRGDRGLYIQYF. The CDR3 nucleotides are TGTGCCACCAGCAGAGGGGATAGGGGTCTTTACATTCAGTACTTC. The rearrangement joins TRBV15 to TRBJ2-4, with D maybe TRBD1 (5 bases). Germline V gene data show CDR1 as LNHNV and CDR2 as YYDKDF (reference sequence). The V end lost 1 base, the J end lost 8 bases, and 15 bases lay between the germline ends. CDR3 length: 15 amino acids.

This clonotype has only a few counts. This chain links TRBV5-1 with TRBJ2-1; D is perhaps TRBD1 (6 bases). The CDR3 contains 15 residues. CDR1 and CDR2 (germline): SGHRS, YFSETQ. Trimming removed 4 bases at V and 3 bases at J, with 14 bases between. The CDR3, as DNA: TGCGCCAGCAGCCCGAGGGGGTGGGACTACAATGAGCAGTTCTTC. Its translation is CASSPRGWDYNEQFF.

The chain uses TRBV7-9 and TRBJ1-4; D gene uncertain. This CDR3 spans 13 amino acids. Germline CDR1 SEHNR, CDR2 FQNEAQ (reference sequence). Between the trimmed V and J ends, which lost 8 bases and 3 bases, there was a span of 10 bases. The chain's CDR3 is CASVLGSNEKLFF. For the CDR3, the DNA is TGTGCCAGCGTCCTGGGTTCTAATGAAAAACTGTTTTTT.

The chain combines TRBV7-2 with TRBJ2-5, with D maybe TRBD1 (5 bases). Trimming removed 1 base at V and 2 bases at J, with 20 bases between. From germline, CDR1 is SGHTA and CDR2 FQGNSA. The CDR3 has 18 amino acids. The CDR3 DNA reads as TGTGCCAGCAGCTTAGGCTATGGAACAGGTCCTCAACAAGAGACCCAGTACTTC. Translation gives CASSLGYGTGPQQETQYF. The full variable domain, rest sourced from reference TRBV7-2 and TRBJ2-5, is GAGVSQSPSNKVTEKGKDVELRCDPISGHTALYWYRQSLGQGLEFLIYFQGNSAPDKSGLPSDRFSAERTGGSVSTLTIQRTQQEDSAVYLCASSLGYGTGPQQETQYFGPGTRLLVL.

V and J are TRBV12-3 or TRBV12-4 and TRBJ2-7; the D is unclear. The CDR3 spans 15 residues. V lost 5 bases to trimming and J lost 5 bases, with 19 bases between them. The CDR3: CASSTDGNGPHEQYF. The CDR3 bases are TGTGCCAGCAGTACGGATGGGAACGGGCCGCACGAGCAGTACTTC.

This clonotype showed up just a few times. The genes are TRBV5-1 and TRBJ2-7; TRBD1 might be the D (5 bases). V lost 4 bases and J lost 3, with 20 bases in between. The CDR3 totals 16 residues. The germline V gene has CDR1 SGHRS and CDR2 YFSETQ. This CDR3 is CASSPDSPQAFYEQYF. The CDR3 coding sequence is TGCGCCAGCAGCCCCGACAGTCCCCAGGCCTTCTACGAGCAGTACTTC.

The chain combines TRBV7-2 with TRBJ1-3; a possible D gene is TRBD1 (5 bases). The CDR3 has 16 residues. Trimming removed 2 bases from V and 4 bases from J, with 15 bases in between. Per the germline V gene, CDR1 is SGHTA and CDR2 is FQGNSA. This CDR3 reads CASSLRGAQGGNTIYF. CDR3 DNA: TGTGCCAGCAGCTTACGCGGGGCGCAAGGGGGAAACACCATATATTTT.

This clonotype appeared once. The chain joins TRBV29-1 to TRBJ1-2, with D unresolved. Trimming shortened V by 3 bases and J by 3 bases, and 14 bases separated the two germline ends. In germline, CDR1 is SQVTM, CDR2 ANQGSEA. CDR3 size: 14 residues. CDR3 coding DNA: TGCAGCGTTGACTTGGCGGAGGTTGACTATGGCTACACCTTC. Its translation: CSVDLAEVDYGYTF.

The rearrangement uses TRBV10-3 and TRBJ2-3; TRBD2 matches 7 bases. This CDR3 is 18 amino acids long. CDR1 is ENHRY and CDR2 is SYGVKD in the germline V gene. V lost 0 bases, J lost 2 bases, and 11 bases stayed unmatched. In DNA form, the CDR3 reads TGTGCCATCAGTGAGTCCTCCCCGGCAAGCGGGGTCACAGATACGCAGTATTTT. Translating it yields CAISESSPASGVTDTQYF.

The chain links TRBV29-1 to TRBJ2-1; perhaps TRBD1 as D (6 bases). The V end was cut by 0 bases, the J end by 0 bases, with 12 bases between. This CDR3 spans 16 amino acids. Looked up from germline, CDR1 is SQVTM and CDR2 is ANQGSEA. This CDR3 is CSVEDRFRGSYNEQFF. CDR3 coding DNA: TGCAGCGTTGAAGATCGATTCAGGGGCTCCTACAATGAGCAGTTCTTC.

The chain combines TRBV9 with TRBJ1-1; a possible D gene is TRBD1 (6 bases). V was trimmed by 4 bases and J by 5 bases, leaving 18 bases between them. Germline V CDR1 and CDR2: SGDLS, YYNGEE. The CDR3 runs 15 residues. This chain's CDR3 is CASSPKAGASTEAFF. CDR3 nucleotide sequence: TGTGCCAGCAGCCCCAAGGCAGGGGCATCTACTGAAGCTTTCTTT.

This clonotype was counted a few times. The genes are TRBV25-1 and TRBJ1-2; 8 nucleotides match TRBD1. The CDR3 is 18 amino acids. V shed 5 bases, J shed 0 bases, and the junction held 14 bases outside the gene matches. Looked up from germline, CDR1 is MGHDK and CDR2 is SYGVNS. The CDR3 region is CASSPVAGQDIANYGYTF. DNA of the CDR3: TGTGCCAGCAGTCCTGTGGCGGGACAGGACATAGCTAACTATGGCTACACCTTC.

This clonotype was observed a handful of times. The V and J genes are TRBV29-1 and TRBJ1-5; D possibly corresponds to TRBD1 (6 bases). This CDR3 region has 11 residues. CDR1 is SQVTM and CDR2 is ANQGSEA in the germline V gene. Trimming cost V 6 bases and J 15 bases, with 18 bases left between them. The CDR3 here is CSVETGSGSHF. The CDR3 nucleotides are TGCAGCGTGGAAACAGGGTCGGGCTCGCATTTT.

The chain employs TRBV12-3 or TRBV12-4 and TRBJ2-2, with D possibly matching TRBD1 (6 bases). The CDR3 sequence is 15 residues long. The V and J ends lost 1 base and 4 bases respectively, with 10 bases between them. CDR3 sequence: CASSLVRGITGELFF. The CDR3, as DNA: TGTGCCAGCAGTTTAGTCAGGGGTATCACCGGGGAGCTGTTTTTT.